This TCR beta chain was profiled in a study of cytomegalovirus exposure and HLA in healthy donors. Notes on the study in general: When a later analysis compared HLA-associated TCR beta chains with equally common others, the HLA-associated chains turned out to be more clonally expanded and to have lower generation probabilities. Productive status was seen about 87% or about 30% of the time for most TCR beta V segments in an earlier analysis.

On this clone itself: The antigen remains unidentified.

PCR used 60 Vbeta primers and 13 Jbeta primers. Method: immunoSEQ multiplex PCR; TCRdb's copy keeps in-frame clones and lacks some. The sample includes over 150,000 clones, 80% of them seen just once. Trimming removed 4 bases from V and 3 bases from J, with 22 bases in between. From germline, CDR1 is LNHDA and CDR2 SQIVND (reference sequence). CDR3 size: 18 residues. This TCR came from a man aged 30 to 39 in good health and CMV-seropositive. This rearrangement joins TRBV19 to TRBJ2-4; TRBD1 is a possible D gene (6 bases). The sequencing input was PBMCs. The CDR3 sequence: CASSTQDRPILHKNIQYF. The CDR3 bases are TGTGCCAGTAGTACTCAGGACAGACCGATCTTACACAAAAACATTCAGTACTTC.